A selection of T cell receptor beta chains follows, all from one sample in a study of identical twins. TCRdb analysed the 5' RACE reads with MiXCR anew, one entry per CDR3 protein. The data show 450,000 or so distinct CDR3 sequences, approximately 14% seen once. This same sample was also part of a study on yellow fever vaccine responses in identical twins.

The sample was CD4+ T cells sorted from blood. The receptors stem from a woman between 18 and 30 years old in good health. CDR3s include the opening cysteine and the closing phenylalanine or tryptophan. The D gene is left open where the match is weak. Only some rows state a clone size, as once, few, many or a class for expanded clones.

len	d_gene	v_gene	j_gene	abundance	CDR3aa	CDR3nt
14	.	TRBV20-1	TRBJ1-2	few	CSEIRDGTNYGYTF	TGCAGTGAAATAAGGGACGGAACTAACTATGGCTACACCTTC
13	.	TRBV5-1	TRBJ2-2	.	CASSLDGYGELFF	TGCGCCAGCAGCTTGGATGGGTACGGGGAGCTGTTTTTT
18	TRBD1	TRBV4-1	TRBJ2-5	.	CASSQTGRDREKGGTQYF	TGCGCCAGCAGCCAAACTGGGCGGGACAGGGAAAAAGGAGGGACCCAGTACTTC
14	.	TRBV24-1	TRBJ2-1	.	CATSDPGPINEQFF	TGTGCCACCAGTGACCCGGGACCCATCAATGAGCAGTTCTTC
11	.	TRBV7-9	TRBJ2-1	few	CASTDYNEQFF	TGTGCCAGCACCGACTACAATGAGCAGTTCTTC
14	TRBD1	TRBV5-6	TRBJ2-7	.	CASSNTGTDYEQYF	TGTGCCAGCAGCAATACCGGGACAGACTACGAGCAGTACTTC
16	TRBD1	TRBV20-1	TRBJ2-2	.	CSARDWGTGRTGELFF	TGCAGTGCTAGAGATTGGGGGACAGGTCGGACCGGGGAGCTGTTTTTT
12	.	TRBV20-1	TRBJ1-1	.	CSARQGYTEAFF	TGCAGTGCTAGACAGGGGTACACTGAAGCTTTCTTT
16	.	TRBV7-8	TRBJ2-7	few	CASSLVVRGAVYEQYF	TGTGCCAGCAGCTTAGTGGTCCGGGGAGCTGTCTACGAGCAGTACTTC
16	TRBD2	TRBV11-2	TRBJ2-2	few	CASSFVSSSGTGELFF	TGTGCCAGCAGCTTCGTCTCTTCTAGCGGCACCGGGGAGCTGTTTTTT
15	TRBD2	TRBV5-1	TRBJ2-2	few	CASSTELAGAGELFF	TGCGCCAGCAGCACCGAACTAGCGGGGGCCGGGGAGCTGTTTTTT
15	TRBD1	TRBV7-8	TRBJ1-3	few	CASSLGGQWANTIYF	TGTGCCAGCAGCTTAGGGGGACAGTGGGCAAACACCATATATTTT
14	.	TRBV20-1	TRBJ2-5	few	CSARDRQGGETQYF	TGCAGTGCTAGAGATCGCCAGGGGGGAGAGACCCAGTACTTC
18	TRBD2	TRBV11-2	TRBJ2-4	.	CASSLDQTSGGAKNIQYF	TGTGCCAGCAGCTTAGACCAGACTAGCGGGGGTGCCAAAAACATTCAGTACTTC
14	.	TRBV18	TRBJ1-6	.	CASSPIEGNSPLHF	TGTGCCAGCTCACCCATTGAGGGTAATTCACCCCTCCACTTT
14	.	TRBV20-1	TRBJ2-1	.	CSARDNLSYNEQFF	TGCAGTGCTAGGGACAACCTTTCCTACAATGAGCAGTTCTTC
12	TRBD1	TRBV29-1	TRBJ2-7	many	CSAVTGAYEQYF	TGCAGCGCCGTTACAGGGGCCTACGAGCAGTACTTC
15	.	TRBV9	TRBJ2-1	.	CASSFRDKPYNEQFF	TGTGCCAGCAGCTTCCGGGACAAACCCTACAATGAGCAGTTCTTC
14	.	TRBV5-1	TRBJ1-4	.	CASSFGPSNEKLFF	TGCGCCAGCAGCTTTGGACCGTCTAATGAAAAACTGTTTTTT
16	.	TRBV7-2	TRBJ2-5	once	CASSPPGRPRGETQYF	TGTGCCAGCAGCCCACCCGGTCGACCCCGGGGGGAGACCCAGTACTTC
15	.	TRBV6-2/TRBV6-3	TRBJ2-3	few	CASSPAGRSTDTQYF	TGTGCCAGCAGCCCGGCGGGCAGAAGCACAGATACGCAGTATTTT
17	TRBD2	TRBV4-2	TRBJ2-1	few	CASSQGWDYIVVHEQFF	TGTGCCAGCAGCCAAGGTTGGGACTATATAGTCGTCCATGAGCAGTTCTTC
17	TRBD1	TRBV14	TRBJ2-1	few	CASSQVVWGQRGNEQFF	TGTGCCAGCAGCCAAGTTGTTTGGGGACAGAGGGGCAATGAGCAGTTCTTC
15	.	TRBV3-1	TRBJ2-3	.	CASSQDPHPGDTQYF	TGTGCCAGCAGCCAAGATCCCCACCCGGGTGATACGCAGTATTTT
14	.	TRBV28	TRBJ2-3	.	CASRGSLFPDTQYF	TGTGCCAGCAGAGGTAGCTTGTTCCCAGATACGCAGTATTTT
13	.	TRBV7-2	TRBJ2-5	.	CASSTRLVKTQYF	TGTGCCAGCAGCACCCGACTAGTTAAGACCCAGTACTTC
14	.	TRBV5-1	TRBJ2-1	.	CASSLDLQYNEQFF	TGCGCCAGCAGCTTGGATCTCCAGTACAATGAGCAGTTCTTC
13	.	TRBV5-5	TRBJ2-2	.	CASSLTRIGELFF	TGTGCCAGCAGCCTCACCCGTATCGGGGAGCTGTTTTTT
16	.	TRBV5-1	TRBJ1-6	.	CASSRNEVTYNSPLHF	TGCGCCAGCAGCCGCAACGAAGTAACCTATAATTCACCCCTCCACTTT
15	.	TRBV20-1	TRBJ2-1	few	CSAISGLLSYNEQFF	TGCAGTGCTATTTCGGGGCTACTTTCCTACAATGAGCAGTTCTTC
13	.	TRBV9	TRBJ2-2	.	CASSVQGSGELFF	TGTGCCAGCAGCGTACAGGGATCCGGGGAGCTGTTTTTT
16	.	TRBV15	TRBJ2-7	.	CATSRDLVGGTYEQYF	TGTGCCACCAGCAGAGACCTCGTGGGAGGCACCTACGAGCAGTACTTC
18	TRBD2	TRBV3-1	TRBJ2-1	.	CASSPWSTAGEVKNEQFF	TGTGCCAGCAGCCCGTGGAGTACGGCGGGAGAGGTAAAGAATGAGCAGTTCTTC
12	.	TRBV10-2	TRBJ2-1	.	CASSARPNEQFF	TGCGCCAGCAGCGCCAGACCCAATGAGCAGTTCTTC
16	TRBD2	TRBV12-5	TRBJ2-2	.	CASGFLAGGNTGELFF	TGTGCTAGTGGTTTCCTAGCGGGAGGGAACACCGGGGAGCTGTTTTTT
17	TRBD2	TRBV5-1	TRBJ2-3	.	CASSFTGLAGAADTQYF	TGCGCCAGCAGCTTTACGGGACTAGCGGGAGCAGCAGATACGCAGTATTTT
15	TRBD2	TRBV3-1	TRBJ2-7	few	CASSSGRGWSYEQYF	TGTGCCAGCAGCTCAGGGCGGGGGTGGTCCTACGAGCAGTACTTC
15	.	TRBV11-2	TRBJ2-3	few	CASSSVSSFTDTQYF	TGTGCCAGCAGCTCCGTCAGCAGCTTCACAGATACGCAGTATTTT
16	TRBD2	TRBV7-2	TRBJ2-3	few	CASSPRAGGLTDTQYF	TGTGCCAGCAGCCCTCGAGCGGGGGGCCTCACAGATACGCAGTATTTT
15	.	TRBV2	TRBJ2-2	.	CASMPRTSYTGELFF	TGTGCCAGCATGCCCCGGACAAGTTACACCGGGGAGCTGTTTTTT
14	TRBD1	TRBV18	TRBJ2-5	.	CASSPSDRVETQYF	TGTGCCAGCTCCCCCTCGGACAGGGTGGAGACCCAGTACTTC
14	.	TRBV27	TRBJ2-5	.	CASSPPLYQETQYF	TGTGCCAGCAGTCCACCCCTATACCAAGAGACCCAGTACTTC
13	.	TRBV20-1	TRBJ1-5	.	CSAEGGNNQPQHF	TGCAGTGCCGAGGGGGGAAACAATCAGCCCCAGCATTTT